Below are 28 T cell receptor beta chains sequenced from a single sample in a study of shared clonotypes between healthy human individuals. CD45RO-negative CD8 cells positively selected for CCR7 made up the naive population, which excluded terminally differentiated effector memory CD45RA+ cells. The table came from immunoSEQ multiplex PCR; TCRdb's copy has only in-frame clones and leaves some out. This table has roughly 890,000 clones, 90% to 95% appearing once. Sequencing input: naive CD8+ T cells sorted from blood. These receptors all come from a man aged 30 to 45 in good health.

The genes are TRBV27 and TRBJ2-7; D ambiguous. V dropped 5 bases and J dropped 4 bases, with 12 bases sitting between them. Germline V gives CDR1 MNHEY, CDR2 SMNVEV (reference sequence). The CDR3 is 13 residues long. CDR3 in DNA: TGTGCCAGCAGTGGAAACCCTTTGTACGAGCAGTACTTC. Translating gives CASSGNPLYEQYF.

The J gene is TRBJ2-1, the V gene TRBV9; 7 nucleotides match TRBD2. V dropped 2 bases and J dropped 1; count of bases not matched to a gene: 6. The CDR3 runs to 16 residues. Looked up from germline, CDR1 is SGDLS and CDR2 is YYNGEE. CDR3 amino acids: CASSVLAGASYNEQFF. The CDR3 DNA reads as TGTGCCAGCAGCGTCCTGGCGGGAGCGTCCTACAATGAGCAGTTCTTC.

The rearrangement uses TRBV11-2 and TRBJ2-1; D uncertain. V was trimmed by 7 bases and J by 8 bases, leaving 18 bases between them. Germline values: CDR1 SGHAT, CDR2 FQNNGV. The length of the CDR3 is 14 residues. The CDR3 DNA sequence: TGTGCCAGCATGGGCGGCTCGGGTTGGGATGAGCAGTTCTTC. It specifies CASMGGSGWDEQFF.

V is TRBV28 and J is TRBJ2-5; D gene ambiguous. The length of the CDR3 is 13 residues. Germline-derived CDR1 and CDR2 are MDHEN and SYDVKM. The V end was cut by 7 bases, the J end by 2 bases, with 11 bases between. The CDR3 DNA reads TGTGCCAGCACCCAGACTTCACAAGAGACCCAGTACTTC. The encoded protein is CASTQTSQETQYF.

The chain couples TRBV7-3 to TRBJ2-1; 16 nucleotides line up with TRBD2. The CDR3 is 17 residues long. V dropped 1 base and J dropped 7; count of bases not matched to a gene: 4. Germline loops: CDR1 SGHTA, CDR2 FQGTGA. The CDR3 sequence is CASSLNWGLAGGNEQFF. The CDR3 nucleotides read TGTGCCAGCAGCTTAAATTGGGGACTAGCGGGAGGGAATGAGCAGTTCTTC. Based on the CDR3 plus reference TRBV7-3 and TRBJ2-1, the full variable domain is GAGVSQTPSNKVTEKGKYVELRCDPISGHTALYWYRQSLGQGPEFLIYFQGTGAADDSGLPNDRFFAVRPEGSVSTLKIQRTERGDSAVYLCASSLNWGLAGGNEQFFGPGTRLTVL.

V usage is TRBV10-1 and J usage is TRBJ2-2; D perhaps matches TRBD2 (6 bases). The germline V and J ends were trimmed by 9 bases and 0 bases, with 8 bases remaining between them. The CDR3 is 13 residues long. Germline assignment: CDR1 WNHNN and CDR2 SYGVQD (reference sequence). The CDR3 bases are TGCGCCAGTCGGGACTCGAACACCGGGGAGCTGTTTTTT. Protein sequence: CASRDSNTGELFF.

The V gene is TRBV5-1, the J gene TRBJ2-7; 11 bases map to TRBD1. The trim removed 4 bases at V and 2 bases at J, leaving 5 bases unmatched. The CDR3 is 15 residues long. Per the germline V gene, CDR1 is SGHRS and CDR2 is YFSETQ. CDR3 protein: CASSSGQGAPYEQYF. For the CDR3, the DNA is TGCGCCAGCAGCAGTGGACAGGGGGCCCCCTACGAGCAGTACTTC.

The rearrangement links TRBV9 to TRBJ1-3; the D is unclear. This CDR3 region has 16 residues. V lost 3 bases, J lost 0 bases, and 13 bases lay in between. Germline V CDR1 and CDR2: SGDLS, YYNGEE. In nucleotides, the CDR3 is TGTGCCAGCAGCGCACCCGGCAGCACCTCTGGAAACACCATATATTTT. This encodes CASSAPGSTSGNTIYF.

The V gene is TRBV9, the J gene TRBJ2-5; TRBD2 is a possible D gene (6 bases). This CDR3 has 14 amino acids. Trimming took off 7 bases at V and 1 base at J, with 14 bases between the two ends. Germline CDR1 and CDR2: SGDLS and YYNGEE. CDR3 sequence reads: CASGGAESQETQYF. DNA of the CDR3: TGTGCCAGCGGAGGGGCAGAGTCCCAAGAGACCCAGTACTTC.

The V gene is TRBV10-2, the J gene TRBJ1-5; the D gene is possibly TRBD1 (5 bases). The V gene lost 4 bases and the J gene lost 9 bases, with 19 bases spanning the gap. CDR1 is WSHSY and CDR2 is SAAADI in the germline V gene. This CDR3 comprises 15 residues. The CDR3 DNA follows: TGCGCCAGCAGTGTGGGGCGACGGACGCGGGGGCCCCAGCATTTT. Protein product: CASSVGRRTRGPQHF.

V usage is TRBV10-3 and J usage is TRBJ1-3; D unclear. This CDR3 region has 14 residues. Trimming took 0 bases from V and 6 from J, leaving 9 bases between them. Looked up from germline, CDR1 is ENHRY and CDR2 is SYGVKD. CDR3 nucleotide sequence: TGTGCCATCAGTGAGTCGGGCCAGTTAAACACCATATATTTT. Protein sequence: CAISESGQLNTIYF.

The chain carries TRBV18 and TRBJ2-1; TRBD2 agrees at 8 bases. Germline CDR1 is KGHSH and CDR2 is LQKENI. Trimming cost V 6 bases and J 6 bases; bases outside gene matches: 10. The CDR3 runs 15 residues. The CDR3 sequence: CASSTASGSGNEQFF. The CDR3, as DNA: TGTGCCAGCTCCACAGCAAGCGGGAGTGGCAATGAGCAGTTCTTC.

The chain joins TRBV23-1 to TRBJ2-2; 9 nucleotides agree with TRBD1. TRBV23-1 qualifies as an ORF whose function is uncertain. This CDR3 spans 15 amino acids. The V segment lost 4 bases and the J segment 7 bases; nucleotides outside the gene matches: 7. The CDR3 region has the DNA TGCGCCAGCAGTCTTCGGACAGGGGCCGGCGGGGAGCTGTTTTTT. Protein: CASSLRTGAGGELFF.

The V gene is TRBV27, the J gene TRBJ2-1; 12 bases align to TRBD2. The CDR3 is 17 amino acids. Germline lookup yields CDR1 MNHEY and CDR2 SMNVEV (reference sequence). The V segment lost 10 bases and the J segment 8 bases; nucleotides outside the gene matches: 18. The CDR3 loop reads CATQPGTSGPGGDEQFF. In DNA form, the CDR3 reads TGTGCCACCCAACCTGGGACTAGCGGGCCCGGGGGCGATGAGCAGTTCTTC.

The chain joins TRBV29-1 to TRBJ2-1; 7 bases map to TRBD2. Trimming cost V 6 bases and J 0 bases; bases outside gene matches: 11. From germline, CDR1 is SQVTM and CDR2 ANQGSEA. The CDR3 is 16 amino acids. CDR3 DNA sequence: TGCAGCGTCGGGGGAGGGCCGGTCAGCTCCTACAATGAGCAGTTCTTC. This translates into CSVGGGPVSSYNEQFF.

V is TRBV14 and J is TRBJ1-3; TRBD1 matches at 10 bases. The length of the CDR3 is 16 residues. CDR1 is SGHDN, CDR2 FVKESK, per germline. J gave up 1 base and V 4 bases, and 4 bases lay outside the gene matches. The CDR3 loop reads CASSLDRGTSGNTIYF. CDR3 DNA: TGTGCCAGCAGCCTGGACAGGGGGACGTCTGGAAACACCATATATTTT.

The rearrangement links TRBV27 to TRBJ1-2; a possible D gene is TRBD1 (6 bases). The CDR3 contains 15 residues. V was cut by 0 bases and J by 3 bases, with 11 bases left in between. Germline CDR1 and CDR2: MNHEY and SMNVEV (reference sequence). The CDR3 region has the DNA TGTGCCAGCAGTTTATCAAAGACAGGACACTATGGCTACACCTTC. Residues: CASSLSKTGHYGYTF.

The chain recombines TRBV4-1 with TRBJ2-7; TRBD1 aligns across 9 bases. V lost 4 bases and J lost 5; bases outside the gene matches: 9. There are 15 residues in the CDR3. In germline, CDR1 is MGHRA, CDR2 YSYEKL. CDR3 protein: CASSRKQGASDEQYF. CDR3 DNA sequence: TGCGCCAGCAGCCGCAAACAGGGGGCCAGCGACGAGCAGTACTTC.

This sequence joins TRBV18 and TRBJ2-1; the D is unclear. CDR1 KGHSH and CDR2 LQKENI come from the germline V gene. The germline V and J ends were trimmed by 6 bases and 5 bases, with 20 bases remaining between them. The CDR3 spans 16 residues. In nucleotides, the CDR3 is TGTGCCAGCTCCCAGACAACCTTGGGGTTCGACAATGAGCAGTTCTTC. This sequence encodes CASSQTTLGFDNEQFF.

The genes are TRBV28 and TRBJ1-5; D not resolved. Per germline, CDR1 MDHEN and CDR2 SYDVKM. V was trimmed by 7 bases and J by 2 bases, leaving 15 bases between them. CDR3 length: 15 residues. The CDR3 DNA reads TGTGCCAGCAAACAAGTACTATACGGCAATCAGCCCCAGCATTTT. Amino acid sequence: CASKQVLYGNQPQHF.

The rearrangement links TRBV5-6 to TRBJ2-7, with D possibly matching TRBD1 (6 bases). Trimming cost V 4 bases and J 2 bases, with 10 bases left between them. This CDR3 is built from 13 residues. Germline CDR1 is SGHDT and CDR2 is YYEEEE. CDR3 protein: CASSPGQPYEQYF. In DNA, the CDR3 is TGTGCCAGCAGCCCCGGACAGCCCTACGAGCAGTACTTC. Combining the CDR3 with reference TRBV5-6 and TRBJ2-7 gives the whole variable domain DAGVTQSPTHLIKTRGQQVTLRCSPKSGHDTVSWYQQALGQGPQFIFQYYEEEERQRGNFPDRFSGHQFPNYSSELNVNALLLGDSALYLCASSPGQPYEQYFGPGTRLTVT.

CDR3 coding DNA: TGTGCCAGCAGCTTCACCAAGAGGACAGGGCTGAACACTGAAGCTTTCTTT. It is translated as CASSFTKRTGLNTEAFF. V gene TRBV7-9 combines with J gene TRBJ1-1, with 8 nucleotides matching TRBD1. V shed 3 bases and J 0 bases; nucleotides not matched to a gene: 9. This CDR3 region has 17 residues. Germline assignment: CDR1 SEHNR and CDR2 FQNEAQ (reference sequence).

CDR3 residues: CASSLSGTAGKNHEQYF. As DNA, the CDR3 is TGTGCCAGCAGTTTATCTGGGACGGCAGGGAAGAACCACGAGCAGTACTTC. V and J are TRBV27 and TRBJ2-7; D is tentatively TRBD1 or TRBD2 (5 bases each). This CDR3 is 17 amino acids long. V lost 0 bases, J lost 5 bases, and 20 bases lay in between. Germline CDR1 reads MNHEY; CDR2 reads SMNVEV (reference sequence).

The chain couples TRBV6-4 to TRBJ1-2, with D possibly matching TRBD1 (6 bases). Trimming took off 7 bases at V and 8 bases at J, with 23 bases between the two ends. CDR3 size: 15 residues. Germline CDR1 is MRHNA and CDR2 is SNTAGT. CDR3 sequence (DNA): TGTGCCAGCAAGCGGGGCGGACAGTCCACCGGGGGCTACACCTTC. Translation: CASKRGGQSTGGYTF.

Points on this clone: Other nucleotide sequences from this sample produce the same CDR3. The chain uses TRBV29-1 and TRBJ1-1; tentative D call: TRBD1 (5 bases). V shed 1 base and J shed 6 bases, with 9 bases lying between them. This CDR3 has 12 amino acids. Germline V CDR1 and CDR2: SQVTM, ANQGSEA. The CDR3 nucleotides read TGCAGCGTTGAAGGGCAGGGCCCTGAAGCTTTCTTT. This translates into CSVEGQGPEAFF. The whole variable domain, remainder taken from reference TRBV29-1 and TRBJ1-1, is SAVISQKPSRDICQRGTSLTIQCQVDSQVTMMFWYRQQPGQSLTLIATANQGSEATYESGFVIDKFPISRPNLTFSTLTVSNMSPEDSSIYLCSVEGQGPEAFFGQGTRLTVV.

CDR3 nucleotides: TGTGCCAGCAGTCGTCCCGGATCTTATAATGAAAAACTGTTTTTT. This sequence encodes CASSRPGSYNEKLFF. The chain uses TRBV28 and TRBJ1-4; D is unclear. The CDR3 extends over 15 amino acids. Looked up from germline, CDR1 is MDHEN and CDR2 is SYDVKM. V lost 5 bases, J lost 4 bases, and 14 bases lay in between.

This clone was detected a few times. The chain joins TRBV27 to TRBJ2-1; 12 positions match TRBD2. The V gene end was trimmed by 5 bases and the J gene end by 5 bases; junction bases not matched to a gene: 4. The germline V gene encodes CDR1 MNHEY and CDR2 SMNVEV (reference sequence). CDR3 length: 15 amino acids. The CDR3: CASSRGLAGNNEQFF. The CDR3, as DNA: TGTGCCAGCAGTCGAGGACTAGCGGGGAACAATGAGCAGTTCTTC.

This sequence joins TRBV5-1 and TRBJ2-7; D not resolved. The V and J ends lost 4 bases and 0 bases respectively, with 8 bases between them. Germline V lookup: CDR1 SGHRS, CDR2 YFSETQ. The CDR3 is made up of 13 amino acids. The CDR3 DNA reads TGCGCCAGCAGCCCTGACTTCTCCTACGAGCAGTACTTC. Protein product: CASSPDFSYEQYF.